The source of this T cell receptor (beta chain) is a study of cytomegalovirus exposure and HLA in healthy donors. V was shortened by 0 bases and J by 2 bases, with 5 bases between the two germline ends. The germline gives CDR1 SGHNT, CDR2 YYREEE (reference sequence). The CDR3 loop spans 13 amino acids. PCR used 60 Vbeta primers and 13 Jbeta primers. The data were produced by immunoSEQ multiplex PCR, yet TCRdb's version contains in-frame clones alone and is incomplete. The sample includes about 67,000 clones, around four fifths of them seen just once. Regarding the study as a whole: The study labeled 180 or so TCR beta chains cytomegalovirus-associated.

A note on this clone: Its antigen is currently unknown.

The V gene is TRBV5-4, the J gene TRBJ2-5, with D maybe TRBD1 (5 bases). This TCR was sampled from a woman aged 30 to 39 in good health and CMV-seronegative. Source material: PBMCs. The CDR3 region has the DNA TGTGCCAGCAGCTTGGGACAGCAAGAGACCCAGTACTTC. This codes for CASSLGQQETQYF.